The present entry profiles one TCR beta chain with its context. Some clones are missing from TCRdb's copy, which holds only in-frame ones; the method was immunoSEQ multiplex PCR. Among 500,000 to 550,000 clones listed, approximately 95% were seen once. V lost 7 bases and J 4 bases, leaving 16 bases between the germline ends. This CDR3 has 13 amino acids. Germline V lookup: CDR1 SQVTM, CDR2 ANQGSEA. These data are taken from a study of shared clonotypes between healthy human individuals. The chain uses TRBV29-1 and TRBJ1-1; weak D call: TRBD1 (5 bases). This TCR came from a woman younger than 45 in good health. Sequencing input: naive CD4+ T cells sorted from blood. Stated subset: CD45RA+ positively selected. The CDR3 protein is CSARWGESTEAFF. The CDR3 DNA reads TGCAGCGCCCGCTGGGGGGAGTCCACTGAAGCTTTCTTT.